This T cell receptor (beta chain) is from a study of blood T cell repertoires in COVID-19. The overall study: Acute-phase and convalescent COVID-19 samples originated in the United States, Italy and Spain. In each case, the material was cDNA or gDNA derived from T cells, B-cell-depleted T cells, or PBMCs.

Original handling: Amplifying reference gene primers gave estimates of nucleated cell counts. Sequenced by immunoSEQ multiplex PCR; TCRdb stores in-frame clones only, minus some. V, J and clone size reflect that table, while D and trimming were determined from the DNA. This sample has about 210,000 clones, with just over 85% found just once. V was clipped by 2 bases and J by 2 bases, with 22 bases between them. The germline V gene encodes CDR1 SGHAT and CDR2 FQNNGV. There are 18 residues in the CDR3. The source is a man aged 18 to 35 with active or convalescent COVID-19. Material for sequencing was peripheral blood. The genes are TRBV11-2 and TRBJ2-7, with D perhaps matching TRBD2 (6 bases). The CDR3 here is CASSLIQGVWRGPYEQYF. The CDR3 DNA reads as TGTGCCAGCAGCTTAATTCAGGGCGTGTGGCGGGGCCCCTACGAGCAGTACTTC.